The rows below give T cell receptor beta chains drawn from one sample of a study of neurological immune-mediated disorders. MiXCR was run by TCRdb on the 5' RACE reads, yielding one entry per CDR3 protein. The sample has around 58,000 distinct CDR3 sequences, about 3.7% seen once. The sequencing input was PBMCs. The receptors come from a woman aged 55-69 years with multiple sclerosis. The CDR3 runs from the conserved cysteine through the conserved F or W. D genes are given only for firm matches. A row's size may be missing; if present it is once, few, many or a size class.

J: TRBJ1-2; size: NA; V: TRBV18; D: NA; length: 14; CDR3: CATTRDTPNYGYTF; DNA: TGTGCCACCACCCGTGACACACCTAACTATGGCTACACCTTC
J: TRBJ1-1; size: many; V: TRBV12-3/TRBV12-4; D: NA; length: 14; CDR3: CASGWGGDGTEAFF; DNA: TGTGCCAGCGGATGGGGAGGGGACGGCACTGAAGCTTTCTTT
J: TRBJ1-5; size: many; V: TRBV27; D: TRBD1; length: 16; CDR3: CASSLSGTGVYQPQHF; DNA: TGTGCCAGCAGTTTATCCGGGACAGGGGTTTACCAGCCCCAGCATTTT
J: TRBJ2-3; size: many; V: TRBV5-1; D: NA; length: 14; CDR3: CASRRGTSTDTQYF; DNA: TGCGCCAGCAGACGGGGAACTAGCACAGATACGCAGTATTTT
J: TRBJ1-1; size: many; V: TRBV20-1; D: NA; length: 13; CDR3: CSARDLGDTEAFF; DNA: TGCAGTGCTAGAGATCTGGGGGACACTGAAGCTTTCTTT
J: TRBJ2-7; size: many; V: TRBV20-1; D: NA; length: 14; CDR3: CSAEPSGANYEQYF; DNA: TGCAGTGCGGAACCCTCGGGGGCCAACTACGAGCAGTACTTC
J: TRBJ2-2; size: many; V: TRBV6-5; D: TRBD2; length: 20; CDR3: CASSYSRYRPSGAYTGELFF; DNA: TGTGCCAGCAGTTACTCGAGATACCGGCCTAGCGGGGCCTACACCGGGGAGCTGTTTTTT
J: TRBJ1-1; size: many; V: TRBV21-1; D: NA; length: 17; CDR3: CASSDLWHRGQNTEAFF; DNA: TGTGCCAGCAGCGATCTTTGGCACAGGGGCCAGAACACTGAAGCTTTCTTT
J: TRBJ1-4; size: many; V: TRBV20-1; D: NA; length: 13; CDR3: CSAQKSGLGKLFF; DNA: TGCAGTGCCCAGAAGTCTGGGCTTGGAAAACTGTTTTTT
J: TRBJ2-1; size: many; V: TRBV7-9; D: TRBD1; length: 15; CDR3: CAAGSQGAGYNEQFF; DNA: TGTGCCGCAGGGTCCCAGGGGGCCGGCTACAATGAGCAGTTCTTC
J: TRBJ1-5; size: many; V: TRBV5-1; D: NA; length: 16; CDR3: CASSPGGLPGSQPQHF; DNA: TGCGCCAGCAGCCCCGGGGGGCTACCGGGGAGTCAGCCCCAGCATTTT
J: TRBJ2-7; size: many; V: TRBV27; D: TRBD1; length: 17; CDR3: CASSTTPGQVGSYEQYF; DNA: TGTGCCAGCAGTACAACCCCGGGACAGGTGGGTTCCTACGAGCAGTACTTC
J: TRBJ2-2; size: many; V: TRBV6-5; D: NA; length: 16; CDR3: CASSTQGLANTGELFF; DNA: TGTGCCAGCAGTACCCAGGGACTGGCGAACACCGGGGAGCTGTTTTTT
J: TRBJ2-1; size: many; V: TRBV28; D: NA; length: 15; CDR3: CASSPLEPFYNEQFF; DNA: TGTGCCAGCAGTCCCCTCGAACCTTTCTACAATGAGCAGTTCTTC
J: TRBJ1-1; size: many; V: TRBV6-5; D: NA; length: 13; CDR3: CASSSGAHTEAFF; DNA: TGTGCCAGCAGTTCAGGGGCCCACACTGAAGCTTTCTTT
J: TRBJ1-6; size: many; V: TRBV27; D: TRBD1; length: 15; CDR3: CASSFRTGGNSPLHF; DNA: TGTGCCAGCAGTTTCAGGACAGGGGGGAATTCACCCCTCCACTTT
J: TRBJ2-7; size: many; V: TRBV5-5; D: NA; length: 14; CDR3: CASSLGPGVYEQYF; DNA: TGTGCCAGCAGCTTAGGACCGGGGGTATACGAGCAGTACTTC
J: TRBJ2-4; size: many; V: TRBV20-1; D: NA; length: 12; CDR3: CSAREEGNIQYF; DNA: TGCAGTGCTAGAGAAGAGGGAAACATTCAGTACTTC
J: TRBJ2-1; size: NA; V: TRBV6-5; D: NA; length: 15; CDR3: CASSYSRWADNEQFF; DNA: TGTGCCAGCAGTTACTCGAGGTGGGCCGACAATGAGCAGTTCTTC
J: TRBJ2-5; size: many; V: TRBV20-1; D: NA; length: 14; CDR3: CSLRMSMGAETQYF; DNA: TGCAGCCTAAGAATGAGTATGGGGGCAGAGACCCAGTACTTC
J: TRBJ1-1; size: few; V: TRBV2; D: TRBD1; length: 14; CDR3: CASSWGQGNTEAFF; DNA: TGTGCCAGCAGTTGGGGACAGGGAAACACTGAAGCTTTCTTT
J: TRBJ2-5; size: many; V: TRBV12-3/TRBV12-4; D: NA; length: 17; CDR3: CASSLASASLGRETQYF; DNA: TGTGCCAGCAGTTTAGCGTCGGCTAGCTTGGGTCGAGAGACCCAGTACTTC